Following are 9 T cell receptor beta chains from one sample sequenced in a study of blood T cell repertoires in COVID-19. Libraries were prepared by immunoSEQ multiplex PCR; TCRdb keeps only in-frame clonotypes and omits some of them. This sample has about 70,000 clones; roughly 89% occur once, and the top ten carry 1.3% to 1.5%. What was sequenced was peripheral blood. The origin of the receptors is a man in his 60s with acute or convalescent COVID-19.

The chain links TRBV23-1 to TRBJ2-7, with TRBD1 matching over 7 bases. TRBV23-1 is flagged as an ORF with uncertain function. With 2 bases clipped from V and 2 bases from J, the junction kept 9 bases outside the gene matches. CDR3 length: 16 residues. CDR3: CASSQGTEPLTYEQYF. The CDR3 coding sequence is TGCGCCAGCAGTCAAGGGACAGAGCCTCTTACCTACGAGCAGTACTTC.

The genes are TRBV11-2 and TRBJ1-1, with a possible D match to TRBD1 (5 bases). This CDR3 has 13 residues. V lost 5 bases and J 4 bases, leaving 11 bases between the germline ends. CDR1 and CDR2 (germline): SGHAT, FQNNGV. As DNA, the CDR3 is TGTGCCAGCAGCGGCGGCAGGGCCACTGAAGCTTTCTTT. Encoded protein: CASSGGRATEAFF. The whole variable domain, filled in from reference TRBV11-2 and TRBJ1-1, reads EAGVAQSPRYKIIEKRQSVAFWCNPISGHATLYWYQQILGQGPKLLIQFQNNGVVDDSQLPKDRFSAERLKGVDSTLKIQPAKLEDSAVYLCASSGGRATEAFFGQGTRLTVV.

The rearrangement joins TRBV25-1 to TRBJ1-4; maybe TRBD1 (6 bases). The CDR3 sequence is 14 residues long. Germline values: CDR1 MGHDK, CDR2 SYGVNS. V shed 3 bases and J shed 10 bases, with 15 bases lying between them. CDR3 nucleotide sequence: TGTGCCAGCAGTGACGCGTTGGGACACCCAAAACTGTTTTTT. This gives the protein CASSDALGHPKLFF.

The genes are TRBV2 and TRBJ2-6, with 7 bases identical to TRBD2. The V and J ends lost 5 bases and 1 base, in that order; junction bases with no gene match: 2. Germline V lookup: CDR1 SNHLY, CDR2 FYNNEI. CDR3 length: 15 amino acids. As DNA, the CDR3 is TGTGCCAGCAGTTGGGGGGGATCTGGGGCCAACGTCCTGACTTTC. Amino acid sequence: CASSWGGSGANVLTF. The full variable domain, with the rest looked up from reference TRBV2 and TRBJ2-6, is EPEVTQTPSHQVTQMGQEVILRCVPISNHLYFYWYRQILGQKVEFLVSFYNNEISEKSEIFDDQFSVERPDGSNFTLKIRSTKLEDSAMYFCASSWGGSGANVLTFGAGSRLTVL.

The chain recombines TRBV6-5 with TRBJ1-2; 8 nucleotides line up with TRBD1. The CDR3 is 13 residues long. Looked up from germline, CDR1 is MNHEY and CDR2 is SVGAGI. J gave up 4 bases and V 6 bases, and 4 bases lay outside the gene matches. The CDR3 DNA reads TGTGCCAGCAGGGGACAGGACCTCTATGGCTACACCTTC. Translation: CASRGQDLYGYTF.

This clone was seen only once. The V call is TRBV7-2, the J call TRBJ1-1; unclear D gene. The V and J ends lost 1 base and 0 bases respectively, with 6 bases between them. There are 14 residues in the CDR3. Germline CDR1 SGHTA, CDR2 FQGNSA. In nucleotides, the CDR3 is TGTGCCAGCAGCTTAGAAGCGTTGAACACTGAAGCTTTCTTT. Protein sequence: CASSLEALNTEAFF.

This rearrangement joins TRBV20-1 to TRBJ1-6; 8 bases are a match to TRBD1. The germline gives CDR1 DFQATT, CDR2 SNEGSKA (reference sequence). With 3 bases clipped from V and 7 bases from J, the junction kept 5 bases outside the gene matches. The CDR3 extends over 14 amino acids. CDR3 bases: TGCAGTGCTAGTGGACAGGGCCGAAATTCACCCCTCCACTTT. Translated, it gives CSASGQGRNSPLHF.

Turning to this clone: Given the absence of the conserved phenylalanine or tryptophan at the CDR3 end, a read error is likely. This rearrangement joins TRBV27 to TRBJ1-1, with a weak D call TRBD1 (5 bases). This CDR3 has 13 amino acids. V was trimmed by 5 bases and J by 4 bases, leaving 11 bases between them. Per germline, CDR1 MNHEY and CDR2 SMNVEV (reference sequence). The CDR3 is CASSGRVSTEAFL. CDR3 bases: TGTGCCAGCAGTGGCAGGGTTAGCACTGAAGCTTTCCTT.

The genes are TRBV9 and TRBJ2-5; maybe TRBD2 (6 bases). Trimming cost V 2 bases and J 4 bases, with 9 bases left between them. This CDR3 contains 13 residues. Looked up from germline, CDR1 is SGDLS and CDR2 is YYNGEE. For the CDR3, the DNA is TGTGCCAGCAGCGTTGGGGACTCAGAGACCCAGTACTTC. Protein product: CASSVGDSETQYF.